A selection of T cell receptor beta chains follows, all from one sample in a study of blood T cell repertoires in COVID-19. Clones were sequenced by immunoSEQ multiplex PCR, and TCRdb holds only the in-frame ones, with some missing. Among 70,000 or so clones, roughly 79% were seen once, and the ten largest hold over 45%. Source material: peripheral blood. These receptors were collected from a human donor in a cohort sampled during active COVID-19. The CDR3 runs from the conserved cysteine through the conserved F or W. Fields, in order: D gene, V gene, clone size, J gene, CDR3 DNA, CDR3 protein. D genes are given only for firm matches. Rows give clone size only sometimes, using once, few, many, or a class for an expanded clone.

D: TRBD2; V: TRBV10-2; size: .; J: TRBJ2-3; DNA: TGCGCCAGCAGTCGGACTAGCGAGTCAGATACGCAGTATTTT; CDR3: CASSRTSESDTQYF
D: TRBD1; V: TRBV5-5; size: .; J: TRBJ1-3; DNA: TGTGCCAGCAGCTTGCTCGGACAGGCTGGCAACACCATATATTTT; CDR3: CASSLLGQAGNTIYF
D: .; V: TRBV5-1; size: .; J: TRBJ2-3; DNA: TGCGCCAGTAGTCCAGGTGGTGGGTCAGATACGCAGTATTTT; CDR3: CASSPGGGSDTQYF
D: TRBD1; V: TRBV6-4; size: .; J: TRBJ2-6; DNA: TGTGCCAGCAGTGGGACAGGGGGCGCTGGGGCCAACGTCCTGACTTTC; CDR3: CASSGTGGAGANVLTF
D: .; V: TRBV6-1; size: .; J: TRBJ2-3; DNA: TGTGCCAGCAGTGATGAGGGCACAGATACGCAGTATTTT; CDR3: CASSDEGTDTQYF
D: TRBD2; V: TRBV9; size: .; J: TRBJ2-1; DNA: TGTGCCAGCAGCGTAGGAGGGAGAATAGCGGGGTCATACAATGAGCAGTTCTTC; CDR3: CASSVGGRIAGSYNEQFF
D: .; V: TRBV9; size: many; J: TRBJ1-6; DNA: TGTGCCAGCAGCGTAGGGGAGGCCTATAATTCACCCCTCCACTTT; CDR3: CASSVGEAYNSPLHF
D: TRBD2; V: TRBV7-6; size: .; J: TRBJ2-3; DNA: TGTGCCAGCAGCTATCGGGAGGGAGATACGCAGTATTTT; CDR3: CASSYREGDTQYF
D: TRBD1; V: TRBV7-2; size: once; J: TRBJ1-2; DNA: TGTGCCAGCAGCCAACCAAGCCGGGACAGGGGTTATGGCTACACCTTC; CDR3: CASSQPSRDRGYGYTF
D: .; V: TRBV5-1; size: .; J: TRBJ2-5; DNA: TGCGCCAGCAGCTTTGTATCCGGGACACCCGAAGAGACCCAGTACTTC; CDR3: CASSFVSGTPEETQYF
D: .; V: TRBV19; size: once; J: TRBJ2-5; DNA: TGTGCCAGTAGTATCATCCCGACGGCACGGGGGTCCAATCCAACCCAGTACTTC; CDR3: CASSIIPTARGSNPTQYF